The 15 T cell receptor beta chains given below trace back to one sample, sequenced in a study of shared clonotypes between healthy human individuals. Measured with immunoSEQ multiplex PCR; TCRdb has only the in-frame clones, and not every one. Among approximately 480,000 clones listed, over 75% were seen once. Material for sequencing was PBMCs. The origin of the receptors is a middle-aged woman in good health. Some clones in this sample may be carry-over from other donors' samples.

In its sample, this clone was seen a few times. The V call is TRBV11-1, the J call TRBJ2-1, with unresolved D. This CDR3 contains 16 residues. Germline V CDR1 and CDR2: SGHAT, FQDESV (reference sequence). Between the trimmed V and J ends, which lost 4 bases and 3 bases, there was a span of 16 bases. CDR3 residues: CASSYLYAEDYNEQFF. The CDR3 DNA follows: TGTGCCAGCAGCTACCTCTACGCGGAAGACTACAATGAGCAGTTCTTC.

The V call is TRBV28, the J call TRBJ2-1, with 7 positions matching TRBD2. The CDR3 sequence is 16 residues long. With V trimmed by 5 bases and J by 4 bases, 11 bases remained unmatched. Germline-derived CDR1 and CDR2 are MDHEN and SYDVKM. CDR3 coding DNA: TGTGCCAGCAGTCCCCCTGGGGGGAGGGCTTACAATGAGCAGTTCTTC. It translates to CASSPPGGRAYNEQFF.

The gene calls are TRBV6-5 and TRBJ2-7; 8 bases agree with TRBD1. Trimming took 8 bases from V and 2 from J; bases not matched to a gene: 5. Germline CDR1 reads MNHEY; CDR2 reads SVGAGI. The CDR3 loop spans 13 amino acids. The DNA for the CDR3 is TGTGCCAGCCCCCCAGGGGGCGCCTACGAGCAGTACTTC. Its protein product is CASPPGGAYEQYF.

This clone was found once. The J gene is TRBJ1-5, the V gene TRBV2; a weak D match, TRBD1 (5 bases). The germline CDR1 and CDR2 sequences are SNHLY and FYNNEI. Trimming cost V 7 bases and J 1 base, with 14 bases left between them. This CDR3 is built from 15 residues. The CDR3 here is CASISDSVSNQPQHF. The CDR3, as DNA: TGTGCCAGCATAAGCGACAGCGTAAGCAATCAGCCCCAGCATTTT.

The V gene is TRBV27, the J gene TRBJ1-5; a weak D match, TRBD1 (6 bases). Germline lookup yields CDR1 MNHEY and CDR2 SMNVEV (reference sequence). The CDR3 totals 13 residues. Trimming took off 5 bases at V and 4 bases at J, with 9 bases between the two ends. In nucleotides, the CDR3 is TGTGCCAGCAGTCGGACAGTAAATCAGCCCCAGCATTTT. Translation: CASSRTVNQPQHF.

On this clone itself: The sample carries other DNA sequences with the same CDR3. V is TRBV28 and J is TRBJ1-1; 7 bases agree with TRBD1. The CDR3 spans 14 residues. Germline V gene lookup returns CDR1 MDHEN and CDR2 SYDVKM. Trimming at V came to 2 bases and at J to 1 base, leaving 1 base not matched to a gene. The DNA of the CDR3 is TGTGCCAGCAGTTTAAGGGGGCGGAACACTGAAGCTTTCTTT. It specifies CASSLRGRNTEAFF.

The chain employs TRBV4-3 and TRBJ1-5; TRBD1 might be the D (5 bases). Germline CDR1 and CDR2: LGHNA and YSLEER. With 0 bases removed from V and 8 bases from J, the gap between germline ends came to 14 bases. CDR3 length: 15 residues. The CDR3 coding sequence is TGCGCCAGCAGCCAAGATGTGGGGGACGCGAAGCCCCAGCATTTT. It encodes CASSQDVGDAKPQHF.

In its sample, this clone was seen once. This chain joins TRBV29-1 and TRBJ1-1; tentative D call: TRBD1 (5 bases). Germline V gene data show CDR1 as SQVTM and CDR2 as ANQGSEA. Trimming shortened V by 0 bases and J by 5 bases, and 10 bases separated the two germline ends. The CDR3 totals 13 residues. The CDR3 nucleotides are TGCAGCGTTGAAGAATCTAGGGGAACTGAAGCTTTCTTT. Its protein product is CSVEESRGTEAFF.

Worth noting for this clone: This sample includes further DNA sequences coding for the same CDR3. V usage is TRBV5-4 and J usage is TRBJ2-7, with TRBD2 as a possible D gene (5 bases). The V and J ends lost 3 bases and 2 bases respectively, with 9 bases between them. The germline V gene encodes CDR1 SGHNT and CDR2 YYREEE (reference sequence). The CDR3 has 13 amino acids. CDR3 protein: CASSSGSTYEQYF. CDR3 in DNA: TGTGCCAGCAGCTCGGGGTCAACCTACGAGCAGTACTTC.

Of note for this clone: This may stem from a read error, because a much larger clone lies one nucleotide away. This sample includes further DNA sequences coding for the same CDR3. The chain's CDR3 is CASSQRTSSTEAFF. In DNA, the CDR3 is TGCGCTAGCAGCCAACGTACGTCGAGCACTGAAGCTTTCTTT. The V call is TRBV4-3, the J call TRBJ1-1; no reliable D call. Germline CDR1 is LGHNA and CDR2 is YSLEER. CDR3 length: 14 amino acids.

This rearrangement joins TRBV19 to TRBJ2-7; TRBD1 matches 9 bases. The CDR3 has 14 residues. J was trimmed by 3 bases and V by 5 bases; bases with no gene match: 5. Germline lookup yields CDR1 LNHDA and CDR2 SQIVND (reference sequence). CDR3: CASSSGQGYYEQYF. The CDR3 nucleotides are TGTGCCAGTAGTTCGGGACAGGGCTACTACGAGCAGTACTTC. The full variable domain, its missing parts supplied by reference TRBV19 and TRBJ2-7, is DGGITQSPKYLFRKEGQNVTLSCEQNLNHDAMYWYRQDPGQGLRLIYYSQIVNDFQKGDIAEGYSVSREKKESFPLTVTSAQKNPTAFYLCASSSGQGYYEQYFGPGTRLTVT.

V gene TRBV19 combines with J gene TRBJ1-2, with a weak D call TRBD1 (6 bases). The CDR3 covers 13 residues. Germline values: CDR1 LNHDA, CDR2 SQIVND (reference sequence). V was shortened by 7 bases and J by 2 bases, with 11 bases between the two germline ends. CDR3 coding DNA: TGTGCCAGTAAAGTACAGGGAAACTATGGCTACACCTTC. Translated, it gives CASKVQGNYGYTF.

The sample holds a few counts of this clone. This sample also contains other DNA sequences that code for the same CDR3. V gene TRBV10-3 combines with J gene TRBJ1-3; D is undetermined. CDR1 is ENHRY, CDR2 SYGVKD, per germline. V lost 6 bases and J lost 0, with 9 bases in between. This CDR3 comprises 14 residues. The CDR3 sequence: CAISDGSSGNTIYF. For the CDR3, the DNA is TGTGCCATCAGCGATGGTTCCTCTGGAAACACCATATATTTT.

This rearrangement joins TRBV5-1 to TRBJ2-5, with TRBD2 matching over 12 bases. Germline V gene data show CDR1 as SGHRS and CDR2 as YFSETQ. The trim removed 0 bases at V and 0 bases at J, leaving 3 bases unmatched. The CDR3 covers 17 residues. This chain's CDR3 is CASSLGLAGVYQETQYF. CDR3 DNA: TGCGCCAGCAGCTTGGGACTAGCGGGAGTCTACCAAGAGACCCAGTACTTC. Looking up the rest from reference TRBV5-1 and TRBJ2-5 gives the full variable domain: KAGVTQTPRYLIKTRGQQVTLSCSPISGHRSVSWYQQTPGQGLQFLFEYFSETQRNKGNFPGRFSGRQFSNSRSEMNVSTLELGDSALYLCASSLGLAGVYQETQYFGPGTRLLVL.

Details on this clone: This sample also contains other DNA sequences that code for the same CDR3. The chain's CDR3 is CASSLLAGGTDTQYF. The CDR3 DNA sequence: TGCGCCAGCAGCCTACTAGCGGGGGGCACAGATACGCAGTATTTT. The chain uses TRBV5-1 and TRBJ2-3, with 11 bases that match TRBD2. V dropped 4 bases and J dropped 1; count of bases not matched to a gene: 2. This CDR3 contains 15 residues. The germline CDR1 and CDR2 sequences are SGHRS and YFSETQ.